The sequence of this TCR beta chain was determined in a study of blood T cell repertoires in COVID-19. Turning to the study itself: Sites in the United States, Italy and Spain provided acute and convalescent COVID-19 samples. T cells, B-cell-depleted T cells, or PBMCs supplied cDNA or gDNA.

The CDR3 is made up of 14 amino acids. The V gene end was trimmed by 4 bases and the J gene end by 8 bases; junction bases not matched to a gene: 8. The germline V gene has CDR1 SGHKS and CDR2 YYEKEE (reference sequence). In the study's own analysis: The authors estimated nucleated cell counts from reference gene primer amplification. Sequencing was performed with immunoSEQ multiplex PCR; in TCRdb, only in-frame clones are kept and a portion is missing. Clone size and the V and J calls come from that table; the DNA yielded D and trimming. The sample shows 55,000 to 85,000 clones, around 79% of them seen only once.

The sample was peripheral blood. The rearrangement joins TRBV5-5 to TRBJ1-2, with TRBD1 matching over 10 bases. The clonotype was recovered from a man aged 55 to 69 with active or convalescent COVID-19. The CDR3 loop reads CASSSPGQGGGYTF. DNA for the CDR3: TGTGCCAGCAGCAGCCCCGGACAGGGGGGCGGCTACACCTTC.